The sample holds many counts of the clone carrying this T cell receptor (beta chain). What it recognizes is unknown. Unique molecular identifiers were added to individual cDNA molecules. TCRdb itself ran the 5' RACE reads through MiXCR, one entry per CDR3 protein. In the table there are roughly 51,000 distinct CDR3 sequences, about 6% of which are singletons. The data derive from a study of early T cells in non-severe SARS-CoV-2 infection. Study summary: Whole-blood bulk RNA, unsorted, was sequenced, and chains were unpaired. Findings and caveats of the study: Anti-spike CD8 responses were favored in VDJdb matching, and private and CD4 specificities were missed.

The CDR3 totals 15 residues. Germline V gives CDR1 SGHRS, CDR2 YFSETQ. V was shortened by 4 bases and J by 5 bases, with 13 bases between the two germline ends. The receptor was derived from an adult who was a healthcare worker with PCR-confirmed SARS-CoV-2 infection or an uninfected control (not recorded which). Specimen: whole blood, collected at baseline. The chain uses TRBV5-1 and TRBJ1-6; D not certain. In DNA form, the CDR3 reads TGCGCCAGCAGCCCCCTGGGGTCTGATAATTCACCCCTCCACTTT. It yields the protein CASSPLGSDNSPLHF.